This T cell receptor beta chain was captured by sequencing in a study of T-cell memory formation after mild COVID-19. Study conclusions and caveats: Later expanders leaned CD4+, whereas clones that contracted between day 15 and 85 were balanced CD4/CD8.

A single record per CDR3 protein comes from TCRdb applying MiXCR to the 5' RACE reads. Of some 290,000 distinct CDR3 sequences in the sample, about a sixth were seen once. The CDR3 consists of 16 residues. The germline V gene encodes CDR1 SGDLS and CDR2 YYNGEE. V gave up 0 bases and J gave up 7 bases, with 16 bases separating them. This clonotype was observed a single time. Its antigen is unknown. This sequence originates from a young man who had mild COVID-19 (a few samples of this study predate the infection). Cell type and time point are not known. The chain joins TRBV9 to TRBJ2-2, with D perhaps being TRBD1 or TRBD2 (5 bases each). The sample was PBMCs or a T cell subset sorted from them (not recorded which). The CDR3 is CASSVASSGPSGELFF. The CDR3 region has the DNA TGTGCCAGCAGCGTAGCTAGCTCAGGGCCTAGCGGGGAGCTGTTTTTT.